This T cell receptor beta chain was observed in a study of shared clonotypes between healthy human individuals. Produced via immunoSEQ multiplex PCR; TCRdb's table is partial and in-frame only. The sample has about 680,000 clones, about 90% seen once. Whole-study findings and limits: Clonotypes shared by all four donors outscored non-shared clonotypes in generation probability.

Naive CD8 cells comprised CD45RO-negative, CCR7-positively selected cells, excluding terminally differentiated effector memory CD45RA+ cells. A word on this clone: As yet, its antigen is unknown.

The junction had 4 bases not matched to a gene; V was cut back by 0 bases and J by 1 base. There are 15 residues in the CDR3. Germline V CDR1 and CDR2: SQVTM, ANQGSEA. Sequenced sample: naive CD8+ T cells sorted from blood. The sequence was collected from a man aged 25-45 years in good health. The rearrangement joins TRBV29-1 to TRBJ2-3; the match to TRBD2 covers 7 bases. The CDR3, as DNA: TGCAGCGTTGAAGATGGAAGCGGGGGCACAGATACGCAGTATTTT. It specifies CSVEDGSGGTDTQYF.